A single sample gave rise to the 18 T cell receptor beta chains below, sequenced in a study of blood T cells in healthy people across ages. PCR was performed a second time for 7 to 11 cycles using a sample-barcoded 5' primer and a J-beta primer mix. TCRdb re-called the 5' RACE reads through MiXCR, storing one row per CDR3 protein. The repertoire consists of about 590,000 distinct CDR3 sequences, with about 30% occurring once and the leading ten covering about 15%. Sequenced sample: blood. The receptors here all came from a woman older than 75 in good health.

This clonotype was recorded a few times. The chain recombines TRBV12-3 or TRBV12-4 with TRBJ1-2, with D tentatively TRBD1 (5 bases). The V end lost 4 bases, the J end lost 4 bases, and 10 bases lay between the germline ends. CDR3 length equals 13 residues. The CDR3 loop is CASSWGEGYGYTF. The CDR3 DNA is TGTGCCAGCAGTTGGGGCGAGGGCTATGGCTACACCTTC.

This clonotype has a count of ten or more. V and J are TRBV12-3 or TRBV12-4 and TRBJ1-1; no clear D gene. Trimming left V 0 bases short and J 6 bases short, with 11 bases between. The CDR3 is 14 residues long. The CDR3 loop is CASSLAPDSPEAFF. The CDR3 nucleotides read TGTGCCAGCAGTTTAGCGCCGGACTCTCCTGAAGCTTTCTTT.

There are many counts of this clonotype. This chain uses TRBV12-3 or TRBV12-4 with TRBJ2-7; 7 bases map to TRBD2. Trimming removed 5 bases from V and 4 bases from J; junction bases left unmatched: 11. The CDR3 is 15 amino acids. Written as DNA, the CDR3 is TGTGCCAGCAGTAAGGGACTACCGAAAGGTTACGAGCAGTACTTC. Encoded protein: CASSKGLPKGYEQYF.

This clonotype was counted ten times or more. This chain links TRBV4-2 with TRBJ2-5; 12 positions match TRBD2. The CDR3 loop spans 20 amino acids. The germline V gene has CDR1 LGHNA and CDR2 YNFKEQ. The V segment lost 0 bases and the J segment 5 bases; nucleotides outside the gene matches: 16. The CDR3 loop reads CASSQDLTSGGPRLRETQYF. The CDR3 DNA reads TGTGCCAGCAGCCAAGATTTGACTAGCGGGGGCCCCCGGCTAAGGGAGACCCAGTACTTC.

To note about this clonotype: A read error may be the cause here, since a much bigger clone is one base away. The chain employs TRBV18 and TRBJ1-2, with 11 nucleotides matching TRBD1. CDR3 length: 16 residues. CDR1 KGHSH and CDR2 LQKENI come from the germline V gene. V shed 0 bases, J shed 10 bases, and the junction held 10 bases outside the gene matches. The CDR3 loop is CASSPPTGDRGSDYTF. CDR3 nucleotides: TGTGCCAGCTCACCACCCACCGGGGACAGGGGGAGCGACTACACCTTC.

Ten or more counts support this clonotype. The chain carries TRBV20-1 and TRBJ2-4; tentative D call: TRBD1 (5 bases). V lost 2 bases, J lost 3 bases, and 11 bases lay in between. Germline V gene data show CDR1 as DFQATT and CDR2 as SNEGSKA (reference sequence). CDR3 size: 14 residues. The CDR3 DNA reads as TGCAGTGCTAGATTCGCGCAGGGCAAAAACATTCAGTACTTC. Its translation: CSARFAQGKNIQYF.

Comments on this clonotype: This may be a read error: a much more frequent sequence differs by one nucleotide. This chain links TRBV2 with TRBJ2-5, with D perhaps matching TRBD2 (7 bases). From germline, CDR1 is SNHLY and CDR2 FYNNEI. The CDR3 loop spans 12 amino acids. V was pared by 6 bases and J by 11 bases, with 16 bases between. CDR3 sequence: CASRRGGNEQYF. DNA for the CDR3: TGTGCCAGCAGGAGGGGGGGCAATGAGCAGTACTTC. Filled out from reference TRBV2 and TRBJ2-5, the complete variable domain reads EPEVTQTPSHQVTQMGQEVILRCVPISNHLYFYWYRQILGQKVEFLVSFYNNEISEKSEIFDDQFSVERPDGSNFTLKIRSTKLEDSAMYFCASRRGGNEQYFGPGTRLLVL.

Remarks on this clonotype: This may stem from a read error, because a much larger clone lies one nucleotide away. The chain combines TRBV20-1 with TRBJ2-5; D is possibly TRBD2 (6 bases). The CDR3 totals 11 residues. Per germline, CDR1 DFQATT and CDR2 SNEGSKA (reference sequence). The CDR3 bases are TGCAGTGCTTGGTTAGCGGAGACCCTGTACTTC. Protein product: CSAWLAETLYF.

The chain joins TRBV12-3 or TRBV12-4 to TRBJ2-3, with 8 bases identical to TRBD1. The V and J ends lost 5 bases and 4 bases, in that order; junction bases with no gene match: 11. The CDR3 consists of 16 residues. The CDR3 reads CASSPGTGARADTQYF. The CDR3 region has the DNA TGTGCCAGCAGTCCCGGGACAGGAGCGAGAGCAGATACGCAGTATTTT.

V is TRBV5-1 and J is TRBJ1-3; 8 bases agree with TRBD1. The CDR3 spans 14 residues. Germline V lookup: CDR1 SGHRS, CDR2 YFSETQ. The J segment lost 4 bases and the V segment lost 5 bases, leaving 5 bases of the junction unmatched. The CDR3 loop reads CASRDDRGGNTIYF. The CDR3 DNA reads TGCGCCAGCAGGGATGACAGGGGAGGAAACACCATATATTTT.

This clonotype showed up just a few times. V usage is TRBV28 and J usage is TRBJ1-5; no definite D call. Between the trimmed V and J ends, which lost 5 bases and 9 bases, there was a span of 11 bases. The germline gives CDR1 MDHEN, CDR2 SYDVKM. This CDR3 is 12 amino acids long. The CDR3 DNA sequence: TGTGCCAGCAGTCTTACGGGCGGGCCCCAGCATTTT. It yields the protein CASSLTGGPQHF. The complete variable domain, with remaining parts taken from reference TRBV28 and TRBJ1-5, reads DVKVTQSSRYLVKRTGEKVFLECVQDMDHENMFWYRQDPGLGLRLIYFSYDVKMKEKGDIPEGYSVSREKKERFSLILESASTNQTSMYLCASSLTGGPQHFGDGTRLSIL.

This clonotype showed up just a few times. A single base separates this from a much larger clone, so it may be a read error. CDR3 in DNA: TGCGCCGGCCGTACAGGGGGCGGGTCAGATACGCAGTATTTT. The encoded protein is CAGRTGGGSDTQYF. The J gene is TRBJ2-3, the V gene TRBV5-1; 9 bases align to TRBD1. The CDR3 has 14 amino acids. The ends lost 10 bases at V and 4 bases at J; junction bases unmatched: 10. Germline CDR1 and CDR2: SGHRS and YFSETQ.

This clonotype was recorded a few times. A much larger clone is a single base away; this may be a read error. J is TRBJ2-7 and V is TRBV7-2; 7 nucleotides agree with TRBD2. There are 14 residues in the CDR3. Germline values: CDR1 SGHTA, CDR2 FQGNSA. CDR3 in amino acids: CAGSLSGTTYEQYF. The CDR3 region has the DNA TGTGCCGGCAGCTTAAGCGGGACCACCTACGAGCAGTACTTC.

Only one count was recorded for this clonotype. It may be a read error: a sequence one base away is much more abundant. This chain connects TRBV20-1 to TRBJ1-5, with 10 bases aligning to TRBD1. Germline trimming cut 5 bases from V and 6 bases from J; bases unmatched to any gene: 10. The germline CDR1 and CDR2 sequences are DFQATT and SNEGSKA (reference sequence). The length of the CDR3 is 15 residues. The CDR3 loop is CSAANPGQGSQPQHF. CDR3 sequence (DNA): TGCAGTGCTGCGAATCCGGGACAGGGGTCTCAGCCCCAGCATTTT.

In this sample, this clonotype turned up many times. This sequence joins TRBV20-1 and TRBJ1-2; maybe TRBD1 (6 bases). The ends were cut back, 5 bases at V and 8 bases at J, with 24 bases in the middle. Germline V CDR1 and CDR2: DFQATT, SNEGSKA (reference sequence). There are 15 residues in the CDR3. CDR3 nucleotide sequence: TGCAGTGCTCCCACGAGGGCAGGGGATTTGCGGGGCTACACCTTC. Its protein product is CSAPTRAGDLRGYTF.

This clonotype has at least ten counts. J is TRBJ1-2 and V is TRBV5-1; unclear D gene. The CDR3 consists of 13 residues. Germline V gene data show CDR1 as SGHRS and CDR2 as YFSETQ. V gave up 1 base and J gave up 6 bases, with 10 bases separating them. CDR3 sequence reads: CASSLSRNDGYTF. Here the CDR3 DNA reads TGCGCCAGCAGCTTGAGCAGGAATGATGGCTACACCTTC.

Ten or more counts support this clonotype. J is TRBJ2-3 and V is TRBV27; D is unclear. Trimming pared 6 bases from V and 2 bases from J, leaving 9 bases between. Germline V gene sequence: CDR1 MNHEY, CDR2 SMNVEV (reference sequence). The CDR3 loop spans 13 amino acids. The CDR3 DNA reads TGTGCCAGCAGACGCGGAGACACAGATACGCAGTATTTT. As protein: CASRRGDTDTQYF.

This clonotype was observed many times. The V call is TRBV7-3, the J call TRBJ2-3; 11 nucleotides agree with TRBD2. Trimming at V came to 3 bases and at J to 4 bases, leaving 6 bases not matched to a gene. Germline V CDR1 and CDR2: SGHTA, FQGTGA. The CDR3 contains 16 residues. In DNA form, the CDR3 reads TGTGCCAGCAGCTTCTCTTCGGGACTAGCGGCAGATACGCAGTATTTT. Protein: CASSFSSGLAADTQYF.